This T cell receptor beta chain was obtained from a study of blood T cells in healthy people across ages. The study, taken as a whole, reports: A greater number of naive CD4+ cells and higher diversity distinguished long-lived donors from aged donors. Not knowing donor CMV status may have confounded expanded clonotype changes.

As concerns this clonotype: What it binds is unknown.

With 6 bases clipped from V and 0 bases from J, the junction kept 6 bases outside the gene matches. There are 14 residues in the CDR3. Germline values: CDR1 DFQATT, CDR2 SNEGSKA (reference sequence). The second PCR ran roughly 7 to 12 cycles with a sample-barcoded 5' primer and J-beta primers. A template-switch adaptor that had 12 random nucleotides put a tag on each cDNA molecule. TCRdb used MiXCR to reprocess the 5' RACE reads, holding one entry per CDR3 protein. Of 650,000 to 950,000 distinct CDR3 sequences listed, under 55% are singletons. Input material: blood. The sequence was collected from a man between 60 and 75 years old in good health. V and J are TRBV20-1 and TRBJ2-7; 9 bases match TRBD1. CDR3 residues: CSAEGQGASYEQYF. CDR3 sequence (DNA): TGCAGTGCAGAGGGACAGGGAGCCTCCTACGAGCAGTACTTC.